This passage covers 5 T cell receptor beta chains from one sample sequenced in a study of blood T cell repertoires in COVID-19. Only in-frame clones appear in the TCRdb table, and some are missing; sequencing was by immunoSEQ multiplex PCR. The data hold 40,000 or so clones, with 80% to 90% observed a single time. What was sequenced was peripheral blood. The receptors stem from a human donor in a cohort sampled during active COVID-19.

The gene calls are TRBV27 and TRBJ1-2; D remains ambiguous. CDR1 and CDR2 (germline): MNHEY, SMNVEV (reference sequence). V lost 7 bases and J 7 bases, leaving 16 bases between the germline ends. CDR3 length: 13 amino acids. The CDR3: CASTRGAGSGYTF. DNA for the CDR3: TGTGCCAGCACCCGAGGAGCTGGGAGTGGCTACACCTTC.

The V call is TRBV19, the J call TRBJ2-1, with a possible D match to TRBD1 (7 bases). Trimming shortened V by 6 bases and J by 14 bases, and 14 bases separated the two germline ends. The CDR3 has 11 residues. CDR1 and CDR2 (germline): LNHDA, SQIVND (reference sequence). CDR3 loop: CASSAGQLKFF. CDR3 bases: TGTGCCAGTAGCGCGGGACAGCTTAAGTTCTTC.

The V call is TRBV18, the J call TRBJ1-4; tentatively, D is TRBD1 (5 bases). The CDR3 is 13 amino acids. Germline V lookup: CDR1 KGHSH, CDR2 LQKENI. Trimming removed 1 base from V and 8 bases from J, with 8 bases in between. CDR3 bases: TGTGCCAGCTCACCACAGGGGCGCGAAAAACTGTTTTTT. Translating gives CASSPQGREKLFF.

This chain uses TRBV7-2 with TRBJ2-3; 13 bases fit TRBD2. The CDR3 has 18 residues. J gave up 3 bases and V 5 bases, and 11 bases lay outside the gene matches. The germline gives CDR1 SGHTA, CDR2 FQGNSA. The CDR3 nucleotides read TGTGCCAGCAGCCTAAGGGCGACTAGCGGGGGGCCAACAGATACGCAGTATTTT. Translation gives CASSLRATSGGPTDTQYF.

Only one count was recorded for this clone. The rearrangement joins TRBV9 to TRBJ2-1; D call uncertain. Looked up from germline, CDR1 is SGDLS and CDR2 is YYNGEE. V lost 0 bases, J lost 7 bases, and 14 bases lay in between. The CDR3 sequence is 15 residues long. CDR3 nucleotide sequence: TGTGCCAGCAGCGTAGAGGCTAGTACCCTTAATGAGCAGTTCTTC. This encodes CASSVEASTLNEQFF.